What follows are 28 T cell receptor beta chains derived from one specimen sequenced in a study of technical replicates of blood from several donors. Some clones are missing from TCRdb's copy, which holds only in-frame ones; the method was immunoSEQ multiplex PCR. The data hold tens of thousands of clones, with around 95% observed a single time. What was sequenced was T cells isolated from PBMCs. Source of these receptors: a human donor in good health.

This chain connects TRBV6-1 to TRBJ1-6, with TRBD1 matching over 9 bases. The V segment lost 4 bases and the J segment 9 bases; nucleotides outside the gene matches: 7. Looked up from germline, CDR1 is MNHNS and CDR2 is SASEGT. The CDR3 extends over 15 amino acids. The CDR3 loop is CASSALGQGSSPLHF. Written as DNA, the CDR3 is TGTGCCAGCAGTGCCCTCGGACAGGGGTCTTCACCCCTCCACTTT.

This chain joins TRBV5-1 and TRBJ2-1, with TRBD2 as a possible D gene (5 bases). V lost 4 bases and J lost 4, with 15 bases in between. There are 15 residues in the CDR3. Germline CDR1 reads SGHRS; CDR2 reads YFSETQ. CDR3 amino acids: CASSRVRGGYNEQFF. In DNA form, the CDR3 reads TGCGCCAGCAGCCGTGTGAGAGGCGGGTACAATGAGCAGTTCTTC.

V gene TRBV5-1 combines with J gene TRBJ2-1, with TRBD2 matching 14 bases. This CDR3 is built from 16 residues. Trimming removed 5 bases from V and 6 bases from J; junction bases left unmatched: 7. CDR1 and CDR2 (germline): SGHRS, YFSETQ. CDR3 amino acids: CASSRPGLAGANEQFF. In nucleotides, the CDR3 is TGCGCCAGCAGTAGACCGGGACTAGCGGGAGCCAATGAGCAGTTCTTC.

V and J are TRBV2 and TRBJ2-7, with D maybe TRBD2 (5 bases). Germline V CDR1 and CDR2: SNHLY, FYNNEI. The CDR3 covers 13 residues. The ends were cut back, 1 base at V and 6 bases at J, with 10 bases in the middle. The CDR3 sequence: CASSEELVSEQYF. DNA of the CDR3: TGTGCCAGCAGTGAAGAACTAGTCAGCGAGCAGTACTTC.

The V gene is TRBV5-1, the J gene TRBJ2-7; 11 nucleotides agree with TRBD2. With 0 bases clipped from V and 3 bases from J, the junction kept 5 bases outside the gene matches. From germline, CDR1 is SGHRS and CDR2 YFSETQ. The CDR3 spans 16 residues. The CDR3 sequence is CASSLGLAGGLYEQYF. The CDR3 DNA reads as TGCGCCAGCAGCTTGGGGCTAGCGGGAGGTCTCTACGAGCAGTACTTC.

V gene TRBV7-2 combines with J gene TRBJ2-2, with TRBD2 matching over 7 bases. The CDR3 covers 12 residues. Germline trimming cut 6 bases from V and 7 bases from J; bases unmatched to any gene: 2. Germline lookup yields CDR1 SGHTA and CDR2 FQGNSA. CDR3 loop: CASSWGGGELFF. The CDR3 DNA follows: TGTGCCAGCAGTTGGGGGGGCGGGGAGCTGTTTTTT.

This chain uses TRBV6-5 with TRBJ2-7; 7 bases are a match to TRBD1. V shed 5 bases and J 6 bases; nucleotides not matched to a gene: 10. The CDR3 totals 14 residues. Germline CDR1 is MNHEY and CDR2 is SVGAGI. CDR3 residues: CASSSDRVTSEQYF. CDR3 DNA sequence: TGTGCCAGCAGTAGTGACAGGGTGACCTCCGAGCAGTACTTC.

The V gene is TRBV7-9, the J gene TRBJ1-6, with TRBD1 identical over 9 bases. Unmatched junction bases numbered 5, after V lost 3 bases and J lost 8 bases. The CDR3 loop spans 15 amino acids. The V gene's germline CDR1 is SEHNR and CDR2 FQNEAQ (reference sequence). CDR3 nucleotide sequence: TGTGCCAGCAGCTTGGGGGGACAGGGAGATTCACCCCTCCACTTT. Amino acids: CASSLGGQGDSPLHF.

The V call is TRBV6-5, the J call TRBJ2-6; D is uncertain. V lost 6 bases, J lost 1 base, and 10 bases lay in between. Germline CDR1 reads MNHEY; CDR2 reads SVGAGI. This CDR3 contains 15 residues. The CDR3: CASRLKGSGANVLTF. The CDR3 DNA is TGTGCCAGCAGACTAAAAGGATCTGGGGCCAACGTCCTGACTTTC.

The chain employs TRBV29-1 and TRBJ1-1; D gene ambiguous. This CDR3 has 14 amino acids. Germline V CDR1 and CDR2: SQVTM, ANQGSEA. V was trimmed by 4 bases and J by 0 bases, leaving 12 bases between them. The CDR3 DNA sequence: TGCAGCGTTGTCGGTCCGAGCATGAACACTGAAGCTTTCTTT. It encodes CSVVGPSMNTEAFF.

This chain uses TRBV19 with TRBJ1-2; D is undetermined. V lost 10 bases and J 4 bases, leaving 10 bases between the germline ends. This CDR3 is built from 11 residues. Per the germline V gene, CDR1 is LNHDA and CDR2 is SQIVND (reference sequence). Here the CDR3 reads CATGAGYGYTF. DNA of the CDR3: TGTGCCACTGGCGCGGGCTATGGCTACACCTTC.

This chain links TRBV11-3 with TRBJ2-6; perhaps TRBD1 as D (6 bases). This CDR3 has 16 amino acids. The germline V gene has CDR1 SGHNT and CDR2 YENEEA. The V and J ends lost 1 base and 0 bases respectively, with 7 bases between them. CDR3 residues: CASSLGGHSGANVLTF. As DNA, the CDR3 is TGTGCCAGCAGCTTAGGGGGACACTCTGGGGCCAACGTCCTGACTTTC.

V and J are TRBV25-1 and TRBJ1-2; a possible D gene is TRBD1 (5 bases). The CDR3 loop spans 17 amino acids. V lost 3 bases to trimming and J lost 7 bases, with 24 bases between them. The germline V gene encodes CDR1 MGHDK and CDR2 SYGVNS. The CDR3 DNA follows: TGTGCCAGCAGTGAGAAAGGGTTTCGGCACTTAAGGGGTGGCTACACCTTC. This sequence encodes CASSEKGFRHLRGGYTF.

The chain combines TRBV4-1 with TRBJ2-7, with 9 bases that match TRBD2. V shed 1 base, J shed 2 bases, and the junction held 3 bases outside the gene matches. CDR1 and CDR2 from the germline V gene are MGHRA and YSYEKL. The CDR3 has 15 residues. The CDR3 DNA follows: TGCGCCAGCAGCCAAGCGGCTAGCGGGACCTACGAGCAGTACTTC. As protein: CASSQAASGTYEQYF.

J is TRBJ1-1 and V is TRBV30; 7 nucleotides match TRBD1. V lost 1 base, J lost 8 bases, and 7 bases stayed unmatched. The V gene's germline CDR1 is GTSNPN and CDR2 SVGIG (reference sequence). This CDR3 region has 13 residues. CDR3 region: CAWSADRLDEAFF. The DNA of the CDR3 is TGTGCCTGGAGTGCGGACAGGCTGGACGAAGCTTTCTTT.

This rearrangement joins TRBV6-4 to TRBJ2-2; tentative D call: TRBD2 (5 bases). Germline V CDR1 and CDR2: MRHNA, SNTAGT. V dropped 4 bases and J dropped 4 bases, with 7 bases sitting between them. The CDR3 runs to 13 residues. The CDR3 coding sequence is TGTGCCAGCAGTGTAGCGACCACCGGGGAGCTGTTTTTT. Residues: CASSVATTGELFF.

The chain carries TRBV19 and TRBJ2-7, with 8 bases that match TRBD1. V was clipped by 4 bases and J by 0 bases; unmatched bases: 5. CDR1 and CDR2 (germline): LNHDA, SQIVND (reference sequence). This CDR3 has 15 amino acids. The CDR3 loop reads CASSTGTGSSYEQYF. In DNA form, the CDR3 reads TGTGCCAGTAGTACCGGGACAGGAAGCTCCTACGAGCAGTACTTC.

The V call is TRBV5-4, the J call TRBJ2-5; 7 nucleotides line up with TRBD1. The germline gives CDR1 SGHNT, CDR2 YYREEE (reference sequence). The CDR3 extends over 17 amino acids. The V and J ends lost 4 bases and 5 bases, in that order; junction bases with no gene match: 17. Here the CDR3 DNA reads TGTGCCAGCAGCGGAGGACAGGACTCACCTCGAGGGGAGACCCAGTACTTC. Protein sequence: CASSGGQDSPRGETQYF.

This chain uses TRBV7-2 with TRBJ1-2; 12 nucleotides align to TRBD1. The V segment lost 7 bases and the J segment 3 bases; nucleotides outside the gene matches: 12. CDR1 SGHTA and CDR2 FQGNSA come from the germline V gene. The CDR3 length is 17 residues. The CDR3 region has the DNA TGTGCCAGCAACATAGGGGACAGGGGGCGTTGGCACTATGGCTACACCTTC. Translating it yields CASNIGDRGRWHYGYTF.

V gene TRBV16 combines with J gene TRBJ1-1, with D possibly being TRBD1 (6 bases). With 2 bases removed from V and 5 bases from J, the gap between germline ends came to 12 bases. Germline V gene sequence: CDR1 KGHSY, CDR2 FQNENV. The CDR3 has 14 amino acids. As DNA, the CDR3 is TGTGCCAGCAGCCAAAGGGCAGGGGAAACTGAAGCTTTCTTT. It yields the protein CASSQRAGETEAFF.

The chain links TRBV18 to TRBJ1-5; 7 bases are a match to TRBD1. This CDR3 region has 15 residues. Germline CDR1 is KGHSH and CDR2 is LQKENI. The ends lost 3 bases at V and 3 bases at J; junction bases unmatched: 5. The CDR3, as DNA: TGTGCCAGCTCACCCCAGGGGGATTACAATCAGCCCCAGCATTTT. Its translation: CASSPQGDYNQPQHF. Looking up the rest from reference TRBV18 and TRBJ1-5 gives the full variable domain: NAGVMQNPRHLVRRRGQEARLRCSPMKGHSHVYWYRQLPEEGLKFMVYLQKENIIDESGMPKERFSAEFPKEGPSILRIQQVVRGDSAAYFCASSPQGDYNQPQHFGDGTRLSIL.

This clone has only a few counts. V is TRBV7-2 and J is TRBJ2-2; TRBD1 might be the D (6 bases). The CDR3 extends over 16 amino acids. Trimming stripped 5 bases from V and 2 bases from J, with 15 bases between. Germline CDR1 SGHTA, CDR2 FQGNSA. The CDR3, as DNA: TGTGCCAGCAGCGCCAACCCAGGGGCTAACACCGGGGAGCTGTTTTTT. Its protein is CASSANPGANTGELFF.

The chain is built from TRBV4-1 and TRBJ1-1; 9 positions match TRBD1. The CDR3 totals 16 residues. V lost 4 bases, J lost 8 bases, and 14 bases stayed unmatched. Germline loops: CDR1 MGHRA, CDR2 YSYEKL. The CDR3 here is CASSLFRDRENREAFF. DNA for the CDR3: TGCGCCAGCAGCCTTTTTAGGGACAGGGAGAACAGAGAAGCTTTCTTT.

The chain employs TRBV5-5 and TRBJ2-7; D might be TRBD1 (6 bases). The V gene's germline CDR1 is SGHKS and CDR2 YYEKEE (reference sequence). This CDR3 contains 14 residues. Trimming pared 0 bases from V and 6 bases from J, leaving 13 bases between. The CDR3 coding sequence is TGTGCCAGCAGCTTGGGGACAGCTGGCTCCGAGCAGTACTTC. Amino acids: CASSLGTAGSEQYF.

The chain is built from TRBV25-1 and TRBJ2-2, with D maybe TRBD2 (6 bases). Trimming cost V 6 bases and J 7 bases, with 21 bases left between them. Germline V gene data show CDR1 as MGHDK and CDR2 as SYGVNS. There are 16 residues in the CDR3. Here the CDR3 reads CASSSWGGAGIGELFF. The CDR3 nucleotides are TGTGCCAGCAGCTCTTGGGGCGGGGCAGGTATCGGGGAGCTGTTTTTT.

The chain carries TRBV5-8 and TRBJ2-7; TRBD1 matches 7 bases. This CDR3 has 14 residues. Germline V gene lookup returns CDR1 SGHTS and CDR2 YDEGEE. V lost 4 bases to trimming and J lost 2 bases; unmatched junction nucleotides: 6. The CDR3 loop is CASSARGSTYEQYF. The CDR3 DNA reads TGTGCCAGCAGCGCCAGGGGGTCGACCTACGAGCAGTACTTC.

The CDR3 sequence is CASSLGGLSSYNEQFF. As DNA, the CDR3 is TGTGCCAGCAGCCTAGGGGGCCTGAGCTCCTACAATGAGCAGTTCTTC. This rearrangement joins TRBV11-3 to TRBJ2-1; 7 nucleotides align to TRBD1. In germline, CDR1 is SGHNT, CDR2 YENEEA. The V segment lost 5 bases and the J segment 0 bases; nucleotides outside the gene matches: 7. This CDR3 comprises 16 residues.

V usage is TRBV6-1 and J usage is TRBJ2-6; no clear D. V lost 3 bases, J lost 1 base, and 7 bases lay in between. The CDR3 contains 15 residues. CDR1 and CDR2 (germline): MNHNS, SASEGT. The CDR3 sequence: CASSEQTSGANVLTF. Written as DNA, the CDR3 is TGTGCCAGCAGTGAGCAAACATCTGGGGCCAACGTCCTGACTTTC.